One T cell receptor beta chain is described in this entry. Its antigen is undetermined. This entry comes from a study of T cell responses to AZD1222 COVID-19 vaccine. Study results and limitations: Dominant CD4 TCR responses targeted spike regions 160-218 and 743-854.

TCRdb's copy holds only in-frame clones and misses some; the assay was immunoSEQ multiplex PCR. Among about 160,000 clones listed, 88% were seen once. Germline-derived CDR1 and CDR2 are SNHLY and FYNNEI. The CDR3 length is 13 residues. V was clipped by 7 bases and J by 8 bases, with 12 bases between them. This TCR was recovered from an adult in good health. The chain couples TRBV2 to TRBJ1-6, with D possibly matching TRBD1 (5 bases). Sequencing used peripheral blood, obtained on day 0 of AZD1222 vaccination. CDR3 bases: TGTGCCAGCATCAGGGAGGAGGATTCACCCCTCCACTTT. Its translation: CASIREEDSPLHF.